These 9 T cell receptor beta chains were sequenced from one sample in a study of T cells in Graves' hyperthyroidism and ophthalmopathy (dated by TCRdb to between 2017 and 2020). The library was generated by multiplex PCR. Sequencing instrument: Illumina HiSeq 2000. TCR beta CDR3 regions were amplified from RNA transcripts. A first-round RT-PCR of the TCR CDR3 used the HTBI primer set with the Qiagen OneStep RT-PCR kit. TCRdb handled the public reads itself, with Q25 trimming in fastp and clone calling in MiXCR, and kept productive beta chains. Each record represents a unique CDR3 protein, reported with the most common genes and DNA among its rows. This sample lists under 400,000 distinct CDR3 sequences; approximately 16% were detected once. The top ten clones comprise roughly 19% of the sample. What was sequenced was blood. These receptors originate from a woman aged 60-75 years with Graves' ophthalmopathy.

This clonotype was seen more than once but under ten times. The J gene is TRBJ2-2, the V gene TRBV19, with 7 bases fitting TRBD2. Per the germline V gene, CDR1 is LNHDA and CDR2 is SQIVND (reference sequence). The CDR3 has 18 residues. The V and J ends lost 0 bases and 6 bases, in that order; junction bases with no gene match: 13. The CDR3 DNA reads as TGTGCCAGTAGTATAGAGCTAGCGGCAGCCCCAACTGCCGGGGAGCTGTTTTTT. Residues: CASSIELAAAPTAGELFF.

This clonotype was counted a few times. The chain employs TRBV7-9 and TRBJ1-4, with D uncertain. The CDR3 has 14 residues. Germline loops: CDR1 SEHNR, CDR2 FQNEAQ (reference sequence). Trimming took 2 bases from V and 0 from J, leaving 4 bases between them. Here the CDR3 DNA reads TGTGCCAGCAGCTTAAGTGCAACTAATGAAAAACTGTTTTTT. Its translation is CASSLSATNEKLFF.

This clonotype was counted at least ten times. The chain links TRBV5-1 to TRBJ2-2, with D perhaps TRBD2 (6 bases). V gave up 4 bases and J gave up 1 base, with 14 bases separating them. The germline CDR1 and CDR2 sequences are SGHRS and YFSETQ. This CDR3 has 16 amino acids. The CDR3 nucleotides are TGCGCCAGCAGCCTCGGAGGGGTCGGGAACACCGGGGAGCTGTTTTTT. It translates to CASSLGGVGNTGELFF.

This clonotype was seen many times. A much larger clone lies one base from this, so it may be a read error. The rearrangement uses TRBV7-9 and TRBJ2-7; the D is unclear. Germline V lookup: CDR1 SEHNR, CDR2 FQNEAQ (reference sequence). This CDR3 is 11 amino acids long. Trimming removed 4 bases at V and 4 bases at J, with 5 bases between. This CDR3 is CASSSQYEQYF. DNA of the CDR3: TGTGCCAGCAGCTCACAGTACGAGCAGTACTTC.

The chain combines TRBV7-9 with TRBJ2-1, with TRBD2 as a possible D gene (5 bases). The V end was cut by 5 bases, the J end by 10 bases, with 12 bases between. Germline assignment: CDR1 SEHNR and CDR2 FQNEAQ (reference sequence). CDR3 length: 12 amino acids. The CDR3 is CASSQGLKEQFF. The CDR3 DNA reads as TGTGCCAGCAGCCAAGGACTTAAAGAGCAGTTCTTC.

Of note for this clonotype: A much larger clone differs by one base, so this may be a read error. The chain combines TRBV24-1 with TRBJ2-3, with a tentative D call TRBD2 (5 bases). Per the germline V gene, CDR1 is KGHDR and CDR2 is SFDVKD. Deletions cut 5 bases from V and 4 bases from J, with 12 bases between. The CDR3 has 14 amino acids. The CDR3 sequence: CATSVSGSADTQYF. CDR3 DNA: TGTGCCACCAGTGTTTCGGGGAGCGCAGATACGCAGTATTTT.

This clonotype was observed at least ten times. V and J are TRBV24-1 and TRBJ2-3, with D maybe TRBD1 (5 bases). Trimming stripped 5 bases from V and 5 bases from J, with 13 bases between. The CDR3 is 14 amino acids. Germline assignment: CDR1 KGHDR and CDR2 SFDVKD. CDR3 bases: TGTGCCACCAGTGGGACATTCCCGGGAGATACGCAGTATTTT. Translated, it gives CATSGTFPGDTQYF.

This clonotype was observed many times. The chain combines TRBV7-9 with TRBJ2-3; possible D gene TRBD1, 5 bases. CDR3 length equals 13 residues. V was clipped by 0 bases and J by 6 bases, with 7 bases between them. The V gene's germline CDR1 is SEHNR and CDR2 FQNEAQ (reference sequence). Here the CDR3 DNA reads TGTGCCAGCAGCTTAGCGCCAGGGGATACGCAGTATTTT. It encodes CASSLAPGDTQYF.

This clonotype was counted at least ten times. The chain has TRBV28 and TRBJ2-3; D may be TRBD1 or TRBD2 (5 bases each). Trimming removed 6 bases from V and 1 base from J, with 14 bases in between. Germline V lookup: CDR1 MDHEN, CDR2 SYDVKM. The CDR3 has 15 amino acids. The CDR3 reads CASSQLLGGTDTQYF. The CDR3 DNA reads TGTGCCAGCAGCCAGTTGTTGGGGGGCACAGATACGCAGTATTTT.